The entry below gives a single TCR beta chain sequence along with its context. Some clones are missing from TCRdb's copy, which holds only in-frame ones; the method was immunoSEQ multiplex PCR. The sample gives more than 75,000 clones, roughly 94% of which show up once; about 0.39% is in the top ten. The data originate from a study of technical replicates of blood from a handful of donors. The CDR3 runs 15 residues. Per germline, CDR1 SGHDT and CDR2 YYEEEE. Trimming removed 3 bases from V and 4 bases from J; junction bases left unmatched: 5. V is TRBV5-6 and J is TRBJ2-3, with 10 bases lining up with TRBD2. The specimen was T cells isolated from PBMCs. The source is a human donor in good health. The CDR3 DNA follows: TGTGCCAGCAGCTCGGCTAGCGGGAGCCCAGATACGCAGTATTTT. This sequence encodes CASSSASGSPDTQYF. Variable domain in full (rest from reference TRBV5-6 and TRBJ2-3): DAGVTQSPTHLIKTRGQQVTLRCSPKSGHDTVSWYQQALGQGPQFIFQYYEEEERQRGNFPDRFSGHQFPNYSSELNVNALLLGDSALYLCASSSASGSPDTQYFGPGTRLTVL.